This record looks at one T cell receptor beta chain sequence and its context. Its antigen remains unknown. The data were obtained in a study of tumor-infiltrating lymphocytes in primary liver carcinoma. Study information: Tumors, staged T1-T3 N0M0, spanned roughly 4 to 10 cm. Study-level findings and limits: Significantly larger top-250-clone fractions were found in tumors than in blood (p = 0.039). Lesser overlap characterized tumor-adjacent and tumor-blood pairs relative to tumor region pairs.

Unsorted bulk tissue, roughly 20-34 mg of it, served as the source for co-extraction of RNA and DNA. Reverse transcription of 450 to 500 ng total RNA with a constant-region primer produced TCR beta cDNA. Employing slightly modified ARM-PCR, three nested multiplex PCR rounds were run, and these gave rise to the TCR beta libraries. TCRdb reanalysed the multiplex PCR reads using MiXCR and keeps one entry per CDR3 protein. The table shows 80,000 or so distinct CDR3 sequences, with 65% to 75% occurring only once. The sequence was obtained from a woman aged 55-75 years with primary liver carcinoma and hepatitis B virus infection. Sequencing input: liver tumor tissue from sampling region 4. Subset reported: tumor region T4, right-lateral pole.

The CDR3 nucleotides are TGCGCCAGCAGCCGAGGGGTCAGCACTAATGAAAAACTGTTTTTT. Its protein is CASSRGVSTNEKLFF. This chain links TRBV4-1 with TRBJ1-4; TRBD1 is a possible D gene (5 bases). Trimming cost V 4 bases and J 2 bases, with 11 bases left between them. This CDR3 is 15 amino acids long. Germline-derived CDR1 and CDR2 are MGHRA and YSYEKL.